This TCR beta chain was recovered during a study of blood T cell repertoires in COVID-19. Original processing notes: Amplifying reference gene primers gave estimates of nucleated cell counts. Repertoires were generated with immunoSEQ multiplex PCR, while TCRdb's copy carries only in-frame clones and drops some. Clone size and the V and J calls come from that table; the DNA yielded D and trimming. The profile shows approximately 300,000 clones, 85% to 90% of them singletons. The germline CDR1 and CDR2 sequences are MNHEY and SVGAGI. Deletions cut 8 bases from V and 2 bases from J, with 6 bases between. The CDR3 has 11 amino acids. The age range of participants was about 18 to 89 years, with residence in about two dozen US areas. Two consecutive negative NP/OP PCR tests, clearance, or resolved symptoms defined Cohort 3 recovery.

V usage is TRBV6-5 and J usage is TRBJ1-1; D unresolved. Material for sequencing was PBMCs or T cells enriched from blood (not recorded which). This TCR came from a man aged 25 to 40 who had recovered from COVID-19. The CDR3 spells CASLKNTEAFF. In DNA form, the CDR3 reads TGTGCCAGCCTAAAAAACACTGAAGCTTTCTTT.